The 15 T cell receptor beta chains given below trace back to one sample, sequenced in a study of metastatic and nonmetastatic thyroid tumors. Using MiXCR, TCRdb re-called clones from the PCR reads. Here the sample spans just under 20,000 clones, under 25% being singletons. All patients were treatment-naive before thyroid surgery. What was sequenced was adjacent normal tissue. These receptors were taken from a female donor with papillary thyroid cancer or a benign thyroid nodule (not recorded which). Some clones in this sample may be carry-over from other donors' samples.

V gene TRBV6-2 or TRBV6-3 combines with J gene TRBJ1-5, with unresolved D. The V end was cut by 11 bases, the J end by 2 bases, with 19 bases between. The CDR3 loop spans 15 amino acids. In germline, CDR1 is MNHEY, CDR2 SVGEGT. CDR3 sequence: CAWCPGMGGNQPQHF. In DNA form, the CDR3 reads TGTGCCTGGTGCCCCGGTATGGGTGGCAATCAGCCCCAGCATTTT.

This clone was recorded a few times. J is TRBJ1-1 and V is TRBV10-3; unclear D gene. CDR1 and CDR2 (germline): ENHRY, SYGVKD. The CDR3 is 15 amino acids. The V end lost 4 bases, the J end lost 1 base, and 13 bases lay between the germline ends. The CDR3 bases are TGTGCCATCAGTGTCTCATTTGTGGGGAACACTGAAGCTTTCTTT. Protein: CAISVSFVGNTEAFF.

V gene TRBV12-3 or TRBV12-4 combines with J gene TRBJ1-1; weak D call: TRBD1 (6 bases). The V end was cut by 6 bases, the J end by 3 bases, with 14 bases between. CDR3 length: 14 amino acids. The CDR3 DNA reads as TGTGCCAGCAGCCCTCGGGGGGCGGACACTGAAGCTTTCTTT. It is translated as CASSPRGADTEAFF.

The genes are TRBV7-9 and TRBJ2-5; 10 bases are shared with TRBD1. The CDR3 has 15 residues. J was trimmed by 5 bases and V by 3 bases; bases with no gene match: 6. From germline, CDR1 is SEHNR and CDR2 FQNEAQ (reference sequence). The chain's CDR3 is CASSFGWTGGETQYF. For the CDR3, the DNA is TGTGCCAGCAGCTTTGGGTGGACAGGGGGGGAGACCCAGTACTTC.

This clone was found a few times. The chain is built from TRBV5-1 and TRBJ2-1; 7 bases agree with TRBD2. After removal of 4 bases from V and 6 bases from J, the junction contained 7 bases not matched to a gene. Germline lookup yields CDR1 SGHRS and CDR2 YFSETQ. CDR3 length equals 14 residues. This CDR3 reads CASSPMTSSNEQFF. As DNA, the CDR3 is TGCGCCAGCAGCCCGATGACTAGCAGCAATGAGCAGTTCTTC.

This chain joins TRBV5-5 and TRBJ1-2; 9 bases are a match to TRBD1. Germline lookup yields CDR1 SGHKS and CDR2 YYEKEE (reference sequence). V was clipped by 4 bases and J by 4 bases; unmatched bases: 8. The CDR3 runs to 15 residues. For the CDR3, the DNA is TGTGCCAGCAGCGCCGCCGGGACAGGGATCTATGGCTACACCTTC. It encodes CASSAAGTGIYGYTF.

This rearrangement joins TRBV2 to TRBJ1-5; 9 bases are shared with TRBD1. Germline V gives CDR1 SNHLY, CDR2 FYNNEI. V lost 8 bases, J lost 5 bases, and 4 bases stayed unmatched. The CDR3 consists of 13 residues. CDR3 region: CASLRQGDQPQHF. CDR3 in DNA: TGTGCCAGCCTCAGACAGGGGGATCAGCCCCAGCATTTT.

This clone came up a few times. The chain employs TRBV7-6 and TRBJ2-5, with D hard to call. V was trimmed by 6 bases and J by 1 base, leaving 3 bases between them. CDR3 length equals 11 residues. CDR1 SGHVS and CDR2 FNYEAQ come from the germline V gene. This chain's CDR3 is CASSRQETQYF. The DNA of the CDR3 is TGTGCCAGCAGTCGCCAAGAGACCCAGTACTTC.

This chain connects TRBV5-6 to TRBJ2-5; 7 bases align to TRBD2. Germline V lookup: CDR1 SGHDT, CDR2 YYEEEE. The CDR3 length is 16 residues. With V trimmed by 4 bases and J by 2 bases, 11 bases remained unmatched. The CDR3: CASSKAGTGLQETQYF. CDR3 DNA: TGTGCCAGCAGCAAAGCGGGAACTGGACTACAAGAGACCCAGTACTTC.

This clone was detected ten times or more. A much more abundant neighbour one base away suggests this may be a read error. The chain combines TRBV20-1 with TRBJ2-5; TRBD2 is a possible D gene (7 bases). Per the germline V gene, CDR1 is DFQATT and CDR2 is SNEGSKA (reference sequence). There are 12 residues in the CDR3. In DNA form, the CDR3 reads TGCAGTGGGGGGGGCGGACAAGGGACCCAGTACTTC. As protein: CSGGGGQGTQYF.

In this sample, this clone is medium-sized (0.01 to 0.1%). V usage is TRBV5-2 and J usage is TRBJ2-2; the table's TRBD2 call for D was not verified on the DNA. TRBV5-2 is an annotated pseudogene. This CDR3 has 15 amino acids. CDR3 DNA sequence: TGTGCCAGCAACCCCGGGACTACGGGGCCCGGGGAGCTGTTTTTT. Translated, it gives CASNPGTTGPGELFF.

The rearrangement links TRBV20-1 to TRBJ2-2; TRBD1 matches 8 bases. From germline, CDR1 is DFQATT and CDR2 SNEGSKA (reference sequence). The ends lost 3 bases at V and 5 bases at J; junction bases unmatched: 8. The CDR3 spans 15 residues. The CDR3 reads CSARGSGGRTGELFF. The CDR3 DNA follows: TGCAGTGCTAGGGGGTCAGGGGGCCGAACCGGGGAGCTGTTTTTT.

Many counts were recorded for this clone. V is TRBV28 and J is TRBJ2-7, with TRBD1 matching 10 bases. This CDR3 contains 15 residues. V shed 4 bases, J shed 5 bases, and the junction held 8 bases outside the gene matches. Germline CDR1 is MDHEN and CDR2 is SYDVKM. In DNA form, the CDR3 reads TGTGCCAGCAGTTCACCGGGGACAGGGGAAAACGAGCAGTACTTC. This codes for CASSSPGTGENEQYF.

The chain carries TRBV19 and TRBJ1-3, with no clear D. The CDR3 has 14 amino acids. The V gene's germline CDR1 is LNHDA and CDR2 SQIVND (reference sequence). V lost 3 bases to trimming and J lost 0 bases, with 6 bases between them. DNA of the CDR3: TGTGCCAGTAGTATTCGTAACTCTGGAAACACCATATATTTT. Protein: CASSIRNSGNTIYF.

Relative to its sample, this clone is medium-sized (0.01 to 0.1%). The V and J genes are TRBV10-3 and TRBJ1-1; D gene ambiguous. Deletions cut 0 bases from V and 0 bases from J, with 17 bases between. This CDR3 is 18 amino acids long. Germline loops: CDR1 ENHRY, CDR2 SYGVKD. In DNA, the CDR3 is TGTGCCATCAGTGAGTCGAGGGTTGGCAGCCCCTTGAACACTGAAGCTTTCTTT. This sequence encodes CAISESRVGSPLNTEAFF.